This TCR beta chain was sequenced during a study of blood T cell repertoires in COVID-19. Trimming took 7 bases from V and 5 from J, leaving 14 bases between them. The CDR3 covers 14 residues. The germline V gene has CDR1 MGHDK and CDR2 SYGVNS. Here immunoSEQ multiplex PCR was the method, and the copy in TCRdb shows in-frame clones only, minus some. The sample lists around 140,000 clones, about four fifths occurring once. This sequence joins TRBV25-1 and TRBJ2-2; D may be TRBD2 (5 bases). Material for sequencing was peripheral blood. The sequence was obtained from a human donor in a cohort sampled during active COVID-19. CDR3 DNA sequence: TGTGCCAGCACCCCGGTGGGAGAGACCGGGGAGCTGTTTTTT. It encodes CASTPVGETGELFF.